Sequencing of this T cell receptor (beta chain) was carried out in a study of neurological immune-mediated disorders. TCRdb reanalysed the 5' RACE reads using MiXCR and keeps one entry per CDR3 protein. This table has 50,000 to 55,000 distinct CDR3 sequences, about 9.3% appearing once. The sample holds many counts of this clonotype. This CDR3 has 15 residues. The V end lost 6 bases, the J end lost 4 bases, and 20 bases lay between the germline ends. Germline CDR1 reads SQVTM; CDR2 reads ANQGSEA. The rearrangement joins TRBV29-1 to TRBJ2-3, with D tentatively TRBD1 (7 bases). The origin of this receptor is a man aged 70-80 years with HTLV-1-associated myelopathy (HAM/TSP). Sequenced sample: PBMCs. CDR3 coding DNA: TGCAGCGTAGACCAGGGGGGAGTTACGGCAGATACGCAGTATTTT. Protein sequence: CSVDQGGVTADTQYF.